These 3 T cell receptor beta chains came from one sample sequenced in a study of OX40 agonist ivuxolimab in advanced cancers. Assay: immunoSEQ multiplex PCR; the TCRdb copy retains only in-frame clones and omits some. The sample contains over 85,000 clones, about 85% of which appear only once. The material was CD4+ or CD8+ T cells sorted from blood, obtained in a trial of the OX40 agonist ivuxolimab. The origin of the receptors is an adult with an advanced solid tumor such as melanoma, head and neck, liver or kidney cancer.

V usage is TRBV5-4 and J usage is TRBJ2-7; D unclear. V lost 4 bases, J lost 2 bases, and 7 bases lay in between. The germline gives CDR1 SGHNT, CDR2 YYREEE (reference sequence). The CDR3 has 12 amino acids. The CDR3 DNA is TGTGCCAGCAGCCTCGACACCTACGAGCAGTACTTC. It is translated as CASSLDTYEQYF. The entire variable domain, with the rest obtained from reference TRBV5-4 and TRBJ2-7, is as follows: ETGVTQSPTHLIKTRGQQVTLRCSSQSGHNTVSWYQQALGQGPQFIFQYYREEENGRGNFPPRFSGLQFPNYSSELNVNALELDDSALYLCASSLDTYEQYFGPGTRLTVT.

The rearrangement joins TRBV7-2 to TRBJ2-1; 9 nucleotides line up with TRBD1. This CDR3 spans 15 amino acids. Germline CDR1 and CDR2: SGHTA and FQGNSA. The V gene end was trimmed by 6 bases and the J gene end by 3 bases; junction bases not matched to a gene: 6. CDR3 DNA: TGTGCCAGCAGTTCTACGGGACAGGGCTACAATGAGCAGTTCTTC. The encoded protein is CASSSTGQGYNEQFF.

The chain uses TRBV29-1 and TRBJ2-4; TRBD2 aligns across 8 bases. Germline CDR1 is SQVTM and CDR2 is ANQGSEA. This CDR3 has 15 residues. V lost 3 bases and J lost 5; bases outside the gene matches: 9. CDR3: CSVDTAGGGQNIQYF. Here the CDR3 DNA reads TGCAGCGTTGACACAGCCGGGGGGGGACAAAACATTCAGTACTTC.